A selection of T cell receptor beta chains follows, all from one sample in a study of T cell responses to AZD1222 COVID-19 vaccine. The data were produced by immunoSEQ multiplex PCR, yet TCRdb's version contains in-frame clones alone and is incomplete. The table lists over 140,000 clones, roughly 92% of them singletons, with more than 4.5% in the top ten. The source material was peripheral blood, sampled on day 0 of AZD1222 vaccination. The receptors derive from an adult in good health. Both conserved end residues are part of each CDR3. The order of the fields is V gene, D gene, clone size, J gene, CDR3 DNA, CDR3 protein. The D gene is left open where the match is weak. Only some rows state a clone size, as once, few, many or a class for expanded clones.

V gene: TRBV27; D gene: TRBD1; clone size: .; J gene: TRBJ1-1; CDR3 DNA: TGTGCCAGCAGTTCCCTACAGGGGGGGTTGAACACTGAAGCTTTCTTT; CDR3 protein: CASSSLQGGLNTEAFF
V gene: TRBV27; D gene: TRBD2; clone size: .; J gene: TRBJ2-5; CDR3 DNA: TGTGCCAGCAGGTACAGCGGGAGGGTTGGGGAGACCCAGTACTTC; CDR3 protein: CASRYSGRVGETQYF
V gene: TRBV11-2; D gene: .; clone size: .; J gene: TRBJ1-5; CDR3 DNA: TGTGCCAGCAGCTTTTCGGGGGCCTCCAATCAGCCCCAGCATTTT; CDR3 protein: CASSFSGASNQPQHF
V gene: TRBV28; D gene: .; clone size: .; J gene: TRBJ1-2; CDR3 DNA: TGTGCCAGCAGTTTCCGTGGAGGGTATGGCTACACCTTC; CDR3 protein: CASSFRGGYGYTF
V gene: TRBV6-1; D gene: .; clone size: .; J gene: TRBJ2-7; CDR3 DNA: TGTGCCAGCAGTGAAGAGGTGGTAAGTCCCTCCTACGAGCAGTACTTC; CDR3 protein: CASSEEVVSPSYEQYF
V gene: TRBV18; D gene: TRBD1; clone size: .; J gene: TRBJ1-5; CDR3 DNA: TGTGCCAGCTCACTAGGACAGGACTTGGGGCCCCAGCATTTT; CDR3 protein: CASSLGQDLGPQHF
V gene: TRBV7-8; D gene: .; clone size: .; J gene: TRBJ2-1; CDR3 DNA: TGTGCCAGCAGCTTAAAGGGAGCCTACTTTCCCAATGAGCAGTTCTTC; CDR3 protein: CASSLKGAYFPNEQFF
V gene: TRBV7-9; D gene: .; clone size: .; J gene: TRBJ1-1; CDR3 DNA: TGTGCCAGCAGCTTAGGGGTCGAAGCTTTCTTT; CDR3 protein: CASSLGVEAFF
V gene: TRBV7-2; D gene: TRBD1; clone size: once; J gene: TRBJ1-1; CDR3 DNA: TGTGCCAGCAGCTGGGACAGGGACACTGAAGCTTTCTTT; CDR3 protein: CASSWDRDTEAFF
V gene: TRBV11-2; D gene: .; clone size: .; J gene: TRBJ2-7; CDR3 DNA: TGTGCCAGCAGCGTTACCTCCTACGAGCAGTACTTC; CDR3 protein: CASSVTSYEQYF
V gene: TRBV6-6; D gene: TRBD1; clone size: .; J gene: TRBJ2-5; CDR3 DNA: TGTGCCAGCAGTTATCCTTACGGACAGGGGGGTGCGACCCAGTACTTC; CDR3 protein: CASSYPYGQGGATQYF
V gene: TRBV19; D gene: .; clone size: .; J gene: TRBJ1-1; CDR3 DNA: TGTGCCAGTAACCGCCCAAGAAGGGGATTCACTGAAGCTTTCTTT; CDR3 protein: CASNRPRRGFTEAFF
V gene: TRBV3-1/TRBV3-2; D gene: TRBD2; clone size: .; J gene: TRBJ2-3; CDR3 DNA: TGTGCCAGCAGTCAAAGCGGGAGGGCCCAAGATACGCAGTATTTT; CDR3 protein: CASSQSGRAQDTQYF
V gene: TRBV10-3; D gene: .; clone size: .; J gene: TRBJ1-4; CDR3 DNA: TGTGCCATCAGTGAGTCCAAACAGAGGAATGAAAAACTGTTTTTT; CDR3 protein: CAISESKQRNEKLFF
V gene: TRBV2; D gene: TRBD1; clone size: .; J gene: TRBJ2-1; CDR3 DNA: TGTGCCAGCAGTACCGGGACAGGGTTGAATGAGCAGTTCTTC; CDR3 protein: CASSTGTGLNEQFF
V gene: TRBV19; D gene: .; clone size: .; J gene: TRBJ1-5; CDR3 DNA: TGTGCCAGTAGTGGGAGAGGGGGGGGGAATCAGCCCCAGCATTTT; CDR3 protein: CASSGRGGGNQPQHF
V gene: TRBV12-3/TRBV12-4; D gene: .; clone size: once; J gene: TRBJ1-5; CDR3 DNA: TGTGCCAGCAGTCGACAGCTCAATCAGCCCCAGCATTTT; CDR3 protein: CASSRQLNQPQHF
V gene: TRBV28; D gene: .; clone size: once; J gene: TRBJ2-1; CDR3 DNA: TGTGCCAGCAGTCCCACCGGTCATCAGCCCAGGAACAATGAGCAGTTCTTC; CDR3 protein: CASSPTGHQPRNNEQFF
V gene: TRBV11-2; D gene: .; clone size: .; J gene: TRBJ1-1; CDR3 DNA: TGTGCCAGCAGCTTAAGACTGAACACTGAAGCTTTCTTT; CDR3 protein: CASSLRLNTEAFF
V gene: TRBV6-5; D gene: .; clone size: .; J gene: TRBJ2-7; CDR3 DNA: TGTGCCAGCAGGACCCGTCGGGGGAACGAGCAGTACTTC; CDR3 protein: CASRTRRGNEQYF
V gene: TRBV7-9; D gene: .; clone size: .; J gene: TRBJ2-1; CDR3 DNA: TGTGCCAGCAGCATCGGGAGCTACAATGAGCAGTTCTTC; CDR3 protein: CASSIGSYNEQFF
V gene: TRBV5-4; D gene: .; clone size: .; J gene: TRBJ2-2; CDR3 DNA: TGTGCCAGCAGCTTGGGGACGCCCACCGGGGAGCTGTTTTTT; CDR3 protein: CASSLGTPTGELFF
V gene: TRBV2; D gene: .; clone size: .; J gene: TRBJ1-5; CDR3 DNA: TGTGCCAGCAGTGCCGTAAATCAGCCCCAGCATTTT; CDR3 protein: CASSAVNQPQHF
V gene: TRBV11-2; D gene: .; clone size: once; J gene: TRBJ1-1; CDR3 DNA: TGTGCCAGCAGCTTAATAGGGAGGGACACTGAAGCTTTCTTT; CDR3 protein: CASSLIGRDTEAFF
V gene: TRBV16; D gene: .; clone size: .; J gene: TRBJ1-5; CDR3 DNA: TGTGCCAGCAGCCAATCGACAGGCGGACAGCCCCAGCATTTT; CDR3 protein: CASSQSTGGQPQHF
V gene: TRBV6-1; D gene: .; clone size: .; J gene: TRBJ2-7; CDR3 DNA: TGTGCCAGCAGTGAAGCGTTTAGGGCCGAGCAGTACTTC; CDR3 protein: CASSEAFRAEQYF
V gene: TRBV29-1; D gene: .; clone size: few; J gene: TRBJ1-2; CDR3 DNA: TGCAGCGTCAACAGGGCTTCTGACTATGGCTACACCTTC; CDR3 protein: CSVNRASDYGYTF
V gene: TRBV14; D gene: TRBD2; clone size: once; J gene: TRBJ2-5; CDR3 DNA: TGTGCCAGCAGCCACGGATTAACTAGCGGGGGGGCAGAGACCCAGTACTTC; CDR3 protein: CASSHGLTSGGAETQYF
V gene: TRBV15; D gene: .; clone size: .; J gene: TRBJ1-1; CDR3 DNA: TGTGCCACCAGCAGAGACCCTAATAGGCCCACTGAAGCTTTCTTT; CDR3 protein: CATSRDPNRPTEAFF
V gene: TRBV19; D gene: .; clone size: .; J gene: TRBJ1-3; CDR3 DNA: TGTGCCAGTAGTATCAGTGGGGTCTCCGGAAACACCATATATTTT; CDR3 protein: CASSISGVSGNTIYF
V gene: TRBV5-1; D gene: .; clone size: .; J gene: TRBJ1-2; CDR3 DNA: TGCGCCAGCAGCGCCTCTTCTAACTATGGCTACACCTTC; CDR3 protein: CASSASSNYGYTF